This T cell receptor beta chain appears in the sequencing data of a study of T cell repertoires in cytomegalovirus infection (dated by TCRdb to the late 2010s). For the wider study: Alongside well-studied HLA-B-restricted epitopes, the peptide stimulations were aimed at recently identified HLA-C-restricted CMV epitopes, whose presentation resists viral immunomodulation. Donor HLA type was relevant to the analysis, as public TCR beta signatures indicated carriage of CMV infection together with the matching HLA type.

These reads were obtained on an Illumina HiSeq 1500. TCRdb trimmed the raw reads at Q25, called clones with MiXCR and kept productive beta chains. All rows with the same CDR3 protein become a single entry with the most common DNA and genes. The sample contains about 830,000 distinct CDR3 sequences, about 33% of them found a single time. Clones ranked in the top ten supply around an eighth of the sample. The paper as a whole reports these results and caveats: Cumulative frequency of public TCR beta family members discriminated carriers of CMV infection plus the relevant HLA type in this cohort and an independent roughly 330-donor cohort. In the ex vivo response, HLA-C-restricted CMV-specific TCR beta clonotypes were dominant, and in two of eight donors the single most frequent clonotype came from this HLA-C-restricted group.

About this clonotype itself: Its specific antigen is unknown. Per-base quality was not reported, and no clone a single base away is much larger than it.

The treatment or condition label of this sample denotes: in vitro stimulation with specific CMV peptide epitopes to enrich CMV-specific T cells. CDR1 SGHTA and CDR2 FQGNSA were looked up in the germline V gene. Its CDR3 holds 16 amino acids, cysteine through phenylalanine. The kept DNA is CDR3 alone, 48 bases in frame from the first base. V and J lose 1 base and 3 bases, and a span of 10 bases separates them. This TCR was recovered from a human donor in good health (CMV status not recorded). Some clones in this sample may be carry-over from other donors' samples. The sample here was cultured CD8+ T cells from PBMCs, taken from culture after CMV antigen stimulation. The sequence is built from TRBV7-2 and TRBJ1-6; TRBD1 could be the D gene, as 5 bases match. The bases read TGTGCCAGCAGCTTAGGGGGCAGGTTCTATAATTCACCCCTCCACTTT. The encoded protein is CASSLGGRFYNSPLHF.